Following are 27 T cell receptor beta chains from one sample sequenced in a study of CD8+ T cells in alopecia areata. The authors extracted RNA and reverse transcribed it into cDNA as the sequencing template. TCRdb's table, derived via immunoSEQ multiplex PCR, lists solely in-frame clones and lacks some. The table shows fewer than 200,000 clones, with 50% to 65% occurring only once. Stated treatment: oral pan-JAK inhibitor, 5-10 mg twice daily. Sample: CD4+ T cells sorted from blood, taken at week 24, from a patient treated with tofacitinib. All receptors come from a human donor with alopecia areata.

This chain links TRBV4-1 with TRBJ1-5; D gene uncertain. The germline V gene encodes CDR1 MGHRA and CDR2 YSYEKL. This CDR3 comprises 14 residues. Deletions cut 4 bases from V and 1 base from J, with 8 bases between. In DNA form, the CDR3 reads TGCGCCAGCAGCCCAAGGGTCAGCAATCAGCCCCAGCATTTT. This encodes CASSPRVSNQPQHF.

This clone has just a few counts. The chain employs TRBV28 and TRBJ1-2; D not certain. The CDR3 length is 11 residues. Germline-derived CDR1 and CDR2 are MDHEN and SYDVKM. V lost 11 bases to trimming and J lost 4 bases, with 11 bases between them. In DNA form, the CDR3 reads TGTGCCTGCCAGGCCACCTATGGCTACACCTTC. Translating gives CACQATYGYTF.

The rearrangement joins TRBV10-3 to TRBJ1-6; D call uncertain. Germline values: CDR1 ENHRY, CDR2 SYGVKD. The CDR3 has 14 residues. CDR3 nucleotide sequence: TGTGGGGCCGGGCGGGATCGATTCAATTCACCCCTCCACTTT. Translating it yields CGAGRDRFNSPLHF.

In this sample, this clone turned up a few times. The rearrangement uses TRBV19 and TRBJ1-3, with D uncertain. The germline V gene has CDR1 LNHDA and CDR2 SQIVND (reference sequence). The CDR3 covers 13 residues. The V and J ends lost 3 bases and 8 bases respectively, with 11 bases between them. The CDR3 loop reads CASSMSRMDTIYF. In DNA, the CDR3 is TGTGCCAGTAGTATGAGCCGGATGGACACCATATATTTT. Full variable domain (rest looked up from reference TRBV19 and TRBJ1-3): DGGITQSPKYLFRKEGQNVTLSCEQNLNHDAMYWYRQDPGQGLRLIYYSQIVNDFQKGDIAEGYSVSREKKESFPLTVTSAQKNPTAFYLCASSMSRMDTIYFGEGSWLTVV.

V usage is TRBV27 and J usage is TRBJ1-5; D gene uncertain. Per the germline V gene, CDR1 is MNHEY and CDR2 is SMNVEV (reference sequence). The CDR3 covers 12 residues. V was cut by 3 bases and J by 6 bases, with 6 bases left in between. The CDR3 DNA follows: TGTGCCAGCAGTTTCGTTGGTCAGCCCCAGCATTTT. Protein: CASSFVGQPQHF.

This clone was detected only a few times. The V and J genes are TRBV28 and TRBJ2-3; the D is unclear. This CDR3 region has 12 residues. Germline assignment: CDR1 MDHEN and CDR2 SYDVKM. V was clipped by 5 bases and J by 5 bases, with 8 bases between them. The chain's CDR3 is CASSQQQDTQYF. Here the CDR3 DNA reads TGTGCCAGCAGTCAGCAGCAAGATACGCAGTATTTT.

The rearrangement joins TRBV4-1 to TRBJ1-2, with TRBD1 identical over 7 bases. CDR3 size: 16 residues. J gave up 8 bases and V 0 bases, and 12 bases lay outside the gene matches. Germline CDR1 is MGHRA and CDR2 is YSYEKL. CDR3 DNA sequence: TGCGCCAGCAGCCAAGAGGTGGCAGGGGGATCTGGGGGCTACACCTTC. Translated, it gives CASSQEVAGGSGGYTF.

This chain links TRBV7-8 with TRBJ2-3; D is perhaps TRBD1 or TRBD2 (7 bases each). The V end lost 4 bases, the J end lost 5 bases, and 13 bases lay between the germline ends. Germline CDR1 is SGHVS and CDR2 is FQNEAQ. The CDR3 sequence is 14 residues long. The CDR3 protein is CASSSQGGRDTQYF. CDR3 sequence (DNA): TGTGCCAGCAGCTCCCAGGGGGGGCGAGATACGCAGTATTTT.

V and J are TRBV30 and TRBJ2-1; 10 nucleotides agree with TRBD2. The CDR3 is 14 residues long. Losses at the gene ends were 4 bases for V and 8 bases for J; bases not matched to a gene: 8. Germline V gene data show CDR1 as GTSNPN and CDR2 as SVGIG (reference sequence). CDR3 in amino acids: CAWNPGTSVDEQFF. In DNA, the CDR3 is TGTGCCTGGAATCCCGGGACTAGCGTCGATGAGCAGTTCTTC. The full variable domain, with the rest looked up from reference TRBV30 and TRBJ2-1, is SQTIHQWPATLVQPVGSPLSLECTVEGTSNPNLYWYRQAAGRGLQLLFYSVGIGQISSEVPQNLSASRPQDRQFILSSKKLLLSDSGFYLCAWNPGTSVDEQFFGPGTRLTVL.

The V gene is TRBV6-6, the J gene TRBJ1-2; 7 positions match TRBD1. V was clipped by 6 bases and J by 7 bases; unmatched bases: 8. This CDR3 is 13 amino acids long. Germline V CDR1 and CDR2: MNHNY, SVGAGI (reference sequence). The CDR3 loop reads CASSPTGVGGYTF. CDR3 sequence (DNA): TGTGCCAGCAGCCCCACAGGGGTCGGTGGCTACACCTTC.

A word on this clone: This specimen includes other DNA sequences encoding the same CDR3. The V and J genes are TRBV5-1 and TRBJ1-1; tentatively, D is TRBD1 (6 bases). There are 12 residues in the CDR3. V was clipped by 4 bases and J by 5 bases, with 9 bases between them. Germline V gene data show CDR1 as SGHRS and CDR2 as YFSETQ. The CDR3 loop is CASSLQGTEAFF. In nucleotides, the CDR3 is TGCGCCAGCAGCCTACAGGGTACTGAAGCTTTCTTT.

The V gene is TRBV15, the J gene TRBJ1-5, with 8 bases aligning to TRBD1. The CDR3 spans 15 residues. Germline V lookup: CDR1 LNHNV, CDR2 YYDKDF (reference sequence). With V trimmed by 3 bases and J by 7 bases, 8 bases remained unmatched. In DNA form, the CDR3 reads TGTGCCACCAGCAGGAGACAGGGGCCGAGGCAGCCCCAGCATTTT. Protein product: CATSRRQGPRQPQHF.

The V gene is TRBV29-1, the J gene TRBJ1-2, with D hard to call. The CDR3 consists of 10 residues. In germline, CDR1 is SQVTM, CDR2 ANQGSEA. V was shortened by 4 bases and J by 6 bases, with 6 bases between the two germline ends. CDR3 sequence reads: CSVVGDGYTF. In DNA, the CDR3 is TGCAGCGTTGTTGGAGATGGCTACACCTTC.

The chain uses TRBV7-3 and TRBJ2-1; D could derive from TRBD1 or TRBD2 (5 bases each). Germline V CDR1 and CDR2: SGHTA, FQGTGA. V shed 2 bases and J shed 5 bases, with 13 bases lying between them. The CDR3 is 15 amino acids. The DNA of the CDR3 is TGTGCCAGCAGCTTATCCGGGGCCGATAACAATGAGCAGTTCTTC. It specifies CASSLSGADNNEQFF.

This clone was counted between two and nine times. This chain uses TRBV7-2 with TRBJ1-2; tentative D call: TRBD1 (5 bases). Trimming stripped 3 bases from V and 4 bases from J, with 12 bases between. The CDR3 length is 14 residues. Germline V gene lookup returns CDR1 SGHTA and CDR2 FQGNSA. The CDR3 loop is CASSLGLLGYGYTF. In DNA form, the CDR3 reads TGTGCCAGCAGCTTGGGACTTCTGGGCTATGGCTACACCTTC.

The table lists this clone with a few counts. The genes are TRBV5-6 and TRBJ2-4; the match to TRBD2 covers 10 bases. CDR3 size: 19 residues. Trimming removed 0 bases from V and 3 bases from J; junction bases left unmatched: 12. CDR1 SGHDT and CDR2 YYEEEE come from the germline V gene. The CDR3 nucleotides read TGTGCCAGCAGCTTGGACGCTAGCGGGGGATTCGGTGACAAAAACATTCAGTACTTC. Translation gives CASSLDASGGFGDKNIQYF.

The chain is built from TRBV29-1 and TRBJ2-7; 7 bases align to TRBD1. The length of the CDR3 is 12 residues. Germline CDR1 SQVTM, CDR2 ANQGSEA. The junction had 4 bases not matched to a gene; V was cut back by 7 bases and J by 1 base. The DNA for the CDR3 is TGCAGCGGAGGGACAGAATCCTACGAGCAGTACTTC. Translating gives CSGGTESYEQYF.

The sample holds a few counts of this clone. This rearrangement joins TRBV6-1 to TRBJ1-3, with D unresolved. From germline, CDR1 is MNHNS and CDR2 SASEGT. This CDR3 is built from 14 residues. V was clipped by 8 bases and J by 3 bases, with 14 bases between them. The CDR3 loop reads CASRVDPIGNTIYF. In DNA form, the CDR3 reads TGTGCCAGCCGGGTTGACCCCATTGGAAACACCATATATTTT.

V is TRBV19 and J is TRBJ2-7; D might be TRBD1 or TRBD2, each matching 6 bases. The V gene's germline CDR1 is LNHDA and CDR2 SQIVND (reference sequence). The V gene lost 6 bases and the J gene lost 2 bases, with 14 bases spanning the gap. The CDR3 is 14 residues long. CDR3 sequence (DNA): TGTGCCAGTAGAAGACAGGAGGGGACCTACGAGCAGTACTTC. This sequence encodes CASRRQEGTYEQYF.

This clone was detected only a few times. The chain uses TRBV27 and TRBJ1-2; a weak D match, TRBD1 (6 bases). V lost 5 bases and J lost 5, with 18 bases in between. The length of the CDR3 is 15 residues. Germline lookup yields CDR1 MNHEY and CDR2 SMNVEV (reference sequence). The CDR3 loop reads CASSQSGGPEYGYTF. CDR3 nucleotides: TGTGCCAGCAGTCAAAGTGGGGGGCCTGAGTATGGCTACACCTTC.

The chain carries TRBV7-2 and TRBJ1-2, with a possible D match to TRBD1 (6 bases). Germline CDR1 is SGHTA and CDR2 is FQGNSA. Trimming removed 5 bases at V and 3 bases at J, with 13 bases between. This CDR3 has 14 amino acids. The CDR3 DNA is TGTGCCAGCAGCACATACAGGGAAGACTATGGCTACACCTTC. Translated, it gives CASSTYREDYGYTF.

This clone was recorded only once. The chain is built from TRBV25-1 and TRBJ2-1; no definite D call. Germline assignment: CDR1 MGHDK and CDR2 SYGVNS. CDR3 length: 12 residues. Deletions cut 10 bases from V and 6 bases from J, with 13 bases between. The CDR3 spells CATTWLANEQFF. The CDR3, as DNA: TGTGCCACTACGTGGTTGGCCAATGAGCAGTTCTTC.

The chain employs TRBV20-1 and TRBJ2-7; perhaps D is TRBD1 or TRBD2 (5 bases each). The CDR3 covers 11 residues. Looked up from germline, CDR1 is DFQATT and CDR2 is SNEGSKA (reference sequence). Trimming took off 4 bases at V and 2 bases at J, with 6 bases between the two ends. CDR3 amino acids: CSAKGPYEQYF. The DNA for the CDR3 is TGCAGTGCTAAGGGACCCTACGAGCAGTACTTC.

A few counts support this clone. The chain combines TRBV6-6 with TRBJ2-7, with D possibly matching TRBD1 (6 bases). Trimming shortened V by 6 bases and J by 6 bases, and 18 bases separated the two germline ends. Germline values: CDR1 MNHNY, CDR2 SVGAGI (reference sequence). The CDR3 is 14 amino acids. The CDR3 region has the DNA TGTGCCAGCAGGCAGGGGTTGCGAGGTCGCGAGCAGTACTTC. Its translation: CASRQGLRGREQYF.

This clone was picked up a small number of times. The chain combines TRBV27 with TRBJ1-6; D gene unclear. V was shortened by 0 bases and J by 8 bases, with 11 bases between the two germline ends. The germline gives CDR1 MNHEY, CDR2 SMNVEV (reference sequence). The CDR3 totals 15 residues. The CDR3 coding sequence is TGTGCCAGCAGTTTATCTCCGGACCCGGATTCACCCCTCCACTTT. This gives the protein CASSLSPDPDSPLHF.

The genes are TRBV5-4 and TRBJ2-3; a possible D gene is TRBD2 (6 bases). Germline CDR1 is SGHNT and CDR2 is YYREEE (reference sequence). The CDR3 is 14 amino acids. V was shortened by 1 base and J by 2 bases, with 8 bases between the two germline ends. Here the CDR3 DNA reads TGTGCCAGCAGCTTGAGGACTACCACAGATACGCAGTATTTT. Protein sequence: CASSLRTTTDTQYF.

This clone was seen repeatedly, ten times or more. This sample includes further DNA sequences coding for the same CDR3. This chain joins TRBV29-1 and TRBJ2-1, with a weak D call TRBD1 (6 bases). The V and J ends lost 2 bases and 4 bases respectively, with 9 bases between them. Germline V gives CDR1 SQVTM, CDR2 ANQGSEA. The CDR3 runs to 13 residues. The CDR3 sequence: CSVETGRYNEQFF. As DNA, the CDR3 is TGCAGCGTTGAAACAGGGAGATACAATGAGCAGTTCTTC.